This is a list of T cell receptor beta chains from one sample in a study of T-cell reconstitution after alpha-beta-depleted transplantation in children. Each CDR3 protein gets one entry after TCRdb re-called the PCR reads with MiXCR. This repertoire shows 600,000 to 700,000 distinct CDR3 sequences, roughly 17% found once; its top ten account for approximately 1%. The sequencing here drew on PBMCs from the stem cell graft donor, taken from the stem cell graft. The source of these receptors is a human donor who donated a stem cell graft to a child with acute myeloid leukemia. CDR3s leave out the opening cysteine and the closing phenylalanine or tryptophan.

v_call	j_call	cdr3_length	cdr3_aa
TRBV20-1	TRBJ1-6	12	SARDSGSQSPLH
TRBV30	TRBJ2-7	10	AWSRREYEQY
TRBV5-1	TRBJ2-1	16	ASSLRASGPTSYNEQF
TRBV20-1	TRBJ1-3	12	SACDRGSGNTIY
TRBV5-1	TRBJ2-1	13	ASSLDSGAYNEQF
TRBV25-1	TRBJ2-1	12	ASGKRGSYNEQF
TRBV12-3/TRBV12-4	TRBJ2-2	12	ASSFYGDTGELF
TRBV20-1	TRBJ1-4	13	SARDPSRPDGKLF
TRBV12-3/TRBV12-4	TRBJ1-1	12	ASAGDRPPTEAF
TRBV12-3/TRBV12-4	TRBJ2-2	11	ASSPGEVGELF
TRBV20-1	TRBJ2-5	12	SASKLAGEETQY
TRBV7-3	TRBJ2-5	13	ASSLERTGQETQY
TRBV12-3/TRBV12-4	TRBJ1-1	10	ASSYQNTEAF
TRBV27	TRBJ2-7	12	ASSLDDDSYEQY
TRBV7-9	TRBJ2-3	13	ASSTRQENTDTQY